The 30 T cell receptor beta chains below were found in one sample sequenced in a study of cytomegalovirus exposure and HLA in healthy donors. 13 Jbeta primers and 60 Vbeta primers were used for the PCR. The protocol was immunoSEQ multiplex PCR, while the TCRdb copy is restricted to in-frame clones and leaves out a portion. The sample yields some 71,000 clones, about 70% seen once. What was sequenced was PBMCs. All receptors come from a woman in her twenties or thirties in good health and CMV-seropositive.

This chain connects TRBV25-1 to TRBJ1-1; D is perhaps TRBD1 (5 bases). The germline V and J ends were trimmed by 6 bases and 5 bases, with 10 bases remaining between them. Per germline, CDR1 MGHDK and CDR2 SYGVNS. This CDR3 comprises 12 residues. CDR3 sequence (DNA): TGTGCCAGCAGCATTGGGGCTACTGAAGCTTTCTTT. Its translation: CASSIGATEAFF. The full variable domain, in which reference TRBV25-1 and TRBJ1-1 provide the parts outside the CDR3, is EADIYQTPRYLVIGTGKKITLECSQTMGHDKMYWYQQDPGMELHLIHYSYGVNSTEKGDLSSESTVSRIRTEHFPLTLESARPSHTSQYLCASSIGATEAFFGQGTRLTVV.

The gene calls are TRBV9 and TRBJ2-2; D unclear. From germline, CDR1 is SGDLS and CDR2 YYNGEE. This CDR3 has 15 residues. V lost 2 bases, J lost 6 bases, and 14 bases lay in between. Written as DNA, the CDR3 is TGTGCCAGCAGCGTTCGTTCTACGGTCTCCGGGGAGCTGTTTTTT. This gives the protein CASSVRSTVSGELFF.

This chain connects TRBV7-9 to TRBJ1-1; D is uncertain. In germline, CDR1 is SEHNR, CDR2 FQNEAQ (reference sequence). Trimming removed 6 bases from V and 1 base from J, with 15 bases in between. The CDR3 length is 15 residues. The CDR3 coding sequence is TGTGCCAGCAGGACACACTCAACAGCGAACACTGAAGCTTTCTTT. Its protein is CASRTHSTANTEAFF. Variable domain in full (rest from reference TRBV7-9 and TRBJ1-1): DTGVSQNPRHKITKRGQNVTFRCDPISEHNRLYWYRQTLGQGPEFLTYFQNEAQLEKSRLLSDRFSAERPKGSFSTLEIQRTEQGDSAMYLCASRTHSTANTEAFFGQGTRLTVV.

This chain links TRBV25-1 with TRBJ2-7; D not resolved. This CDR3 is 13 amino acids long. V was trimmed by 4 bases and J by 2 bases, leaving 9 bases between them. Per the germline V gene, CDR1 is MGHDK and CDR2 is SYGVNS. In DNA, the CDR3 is TGTGCCAGCAGTGCCACAATGACCTACGAGCAGTACTTC. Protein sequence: CASSATMTYEQYF.

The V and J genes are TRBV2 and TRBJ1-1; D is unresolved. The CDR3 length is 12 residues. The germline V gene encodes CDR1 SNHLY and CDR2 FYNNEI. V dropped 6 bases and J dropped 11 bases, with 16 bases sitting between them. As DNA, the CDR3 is TGTGCCAGCAGCGGGCCCTCACTAGGGGCTTTCTTT. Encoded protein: CASSGPSLGAFF.

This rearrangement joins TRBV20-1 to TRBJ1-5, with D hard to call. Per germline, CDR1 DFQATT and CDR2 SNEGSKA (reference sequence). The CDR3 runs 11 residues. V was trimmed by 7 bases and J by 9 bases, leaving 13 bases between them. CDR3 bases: TGCAGTGTCATTATTCGGGGGCCCCAGCATTTT. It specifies CSVIIRGPQHF.

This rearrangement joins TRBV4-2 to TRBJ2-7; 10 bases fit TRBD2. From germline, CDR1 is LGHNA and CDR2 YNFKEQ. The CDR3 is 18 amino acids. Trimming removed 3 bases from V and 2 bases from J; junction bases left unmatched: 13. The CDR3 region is CASSHLPGLAGEAYEQYF. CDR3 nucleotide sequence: TGTGCCAGCAGCCACCTCCCGGGGCTAGCGGGAGAGGCCTACGAGCAGTACTTC.

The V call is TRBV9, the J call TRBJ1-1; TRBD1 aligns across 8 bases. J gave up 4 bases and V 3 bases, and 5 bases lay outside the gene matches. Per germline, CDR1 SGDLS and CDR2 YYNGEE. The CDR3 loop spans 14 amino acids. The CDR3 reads CASSGGQGVTEAFF. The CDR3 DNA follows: TGTGCCAGCAGCGGAGGACAGGGAGTCACTGAAGCTTTCTTT. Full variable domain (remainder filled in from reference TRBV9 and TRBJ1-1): DSGVTQTPKHLITATGQRVTLRCSPRSGDLSVYWYQQSLDQGLQFLIQYYNGEERAKGNILERFSAQQFPDLHSELNLSSLELGDSALYFCASSGGQGVTEAFFGQGTRLTVV.

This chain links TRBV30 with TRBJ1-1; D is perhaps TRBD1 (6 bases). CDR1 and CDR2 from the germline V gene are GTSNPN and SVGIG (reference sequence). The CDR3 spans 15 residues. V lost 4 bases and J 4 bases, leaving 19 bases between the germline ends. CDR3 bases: TGTGCCTGGACGAGGCCCAGGGGTAGGGGCACTGAAGCTTTCTTT. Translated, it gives CAWTRPRGRGTEAFF.

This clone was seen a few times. CDR3 sequence (DNA): TGTGCCAGCAGCTTGAGGTGGCGGGAGGCCTACAATGAGCAGTTCTTC. Its translation: CASSLRWREAYNEQFF. V is TRBV7-9 and J is TRBJ2-1, with TRBD2 matching 8 bases. Germline assignment: CDR1 SEHNR and CDR2 FQNEAQ (reference sequence). Trimming at V came to 3 bases and at J to 2 bases, leaving 6 bases not matched to a gene. The CDR3 consists of 16 residues.

DNA for the CDR3: TGTGCCAGCAGTTACGAAGCTATGAACACTGAAGCTTTCTTT. Encoded protein: CASSYEAMNTEAFF. The chain carries TRBV6-5 and TRBJ1-1; D ambiguous. Deletions cut 2 bases from V and 0 bases from J, with 7 bases between. This CDR3 is 14 amino acids long. Per germline, CDR1 MNHEY and CDR2 SVGAGI.

The CDR3 region is CASSSNPSGVYNEQFF. In DNA form, the CDR3 reads TGCGCCAGCAGCTCCAATCCTAGCGGGGTCTACAATGAGCAGTTCTTC. V is TRBV5-1 and J is TRBJ2-1, with 9 bases aligning to TRBD2. CDR1 and CDR2 (germline): SGHRS, YFSETQ. Losses at the gene ends were 3 bases for V and 3 bases for J; bases not matched to a gene: 7. CDR3 length: 16 amino acids.

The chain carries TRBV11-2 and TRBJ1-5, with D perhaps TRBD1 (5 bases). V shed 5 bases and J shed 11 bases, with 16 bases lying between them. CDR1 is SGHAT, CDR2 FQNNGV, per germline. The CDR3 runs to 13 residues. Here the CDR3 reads CASSPDRSTAQHF. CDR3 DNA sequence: TGTGCCAGCAGCCCTGACAGAAGCACGGCCCAGCATTTT.

CDR3 protein: CASSQFFGQGASTNEKLFF. The CDR3 nucleotides read TGCGCCAGCAGCCAATTCTTCGGACAGGGGGCTTCAACTAATGAAAAACTGTTTTTT. J is TRBJ1-4 and V is TRBV4-3; 11 positions match TRBD1. The V segment lost 2 bases and the J segment 0 bases; nucleotides outside the gene matches: 8. Germline V lookup: CDR1 LGHNA, CDR2 YSLEER. The CDR3 has 19 amino acids.

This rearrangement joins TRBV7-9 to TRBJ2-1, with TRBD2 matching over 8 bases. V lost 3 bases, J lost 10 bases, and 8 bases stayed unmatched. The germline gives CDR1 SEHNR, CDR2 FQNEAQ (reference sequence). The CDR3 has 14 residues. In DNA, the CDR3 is TGTGCCAGCAGCTTCCGGGAGGGCCGGGAAGAGCAGTTCTTC. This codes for CASSFREGREEQFF.

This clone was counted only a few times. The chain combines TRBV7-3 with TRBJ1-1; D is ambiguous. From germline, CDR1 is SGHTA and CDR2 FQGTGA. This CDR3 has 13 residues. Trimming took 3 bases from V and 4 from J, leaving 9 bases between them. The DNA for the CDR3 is TGTGCCAGCAGCTTCAGTGGAGCCACTGAAGCTTTCTTT. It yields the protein CASSFSGATEAFF.

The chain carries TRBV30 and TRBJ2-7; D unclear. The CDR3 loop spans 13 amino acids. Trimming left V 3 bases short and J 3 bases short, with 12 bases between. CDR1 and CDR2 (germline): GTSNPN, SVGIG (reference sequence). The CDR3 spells CAWSRLSGYEQYF. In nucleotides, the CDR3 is TGTGCCTGGAGCCGTTTGAGTGGCTACGAGCAGTACTTC.

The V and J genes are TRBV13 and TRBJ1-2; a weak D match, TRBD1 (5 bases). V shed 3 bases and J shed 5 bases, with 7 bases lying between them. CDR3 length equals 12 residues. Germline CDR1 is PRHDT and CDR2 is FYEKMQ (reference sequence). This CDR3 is CASSLRTYGYTF. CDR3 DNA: TGTGCCAGCAGCTTGCGGACATATGGCTACACCTTC.

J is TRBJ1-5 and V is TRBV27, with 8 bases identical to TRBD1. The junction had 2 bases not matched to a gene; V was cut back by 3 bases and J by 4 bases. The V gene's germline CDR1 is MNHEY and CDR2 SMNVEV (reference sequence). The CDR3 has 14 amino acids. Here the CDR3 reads CASSFGQGNQPQHF. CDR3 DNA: TGTGCCAGCAGTTTTGGACAGGGAAATCAGCCCCAGCATTTT.

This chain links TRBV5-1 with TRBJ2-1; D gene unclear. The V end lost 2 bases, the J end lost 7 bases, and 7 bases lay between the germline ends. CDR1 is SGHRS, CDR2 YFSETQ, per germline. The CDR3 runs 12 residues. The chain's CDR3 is CASSFPSNEQFF. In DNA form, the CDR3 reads TGCGCCAGCAGCTTCCCTAGTAATGAGCAGTTCTTC.

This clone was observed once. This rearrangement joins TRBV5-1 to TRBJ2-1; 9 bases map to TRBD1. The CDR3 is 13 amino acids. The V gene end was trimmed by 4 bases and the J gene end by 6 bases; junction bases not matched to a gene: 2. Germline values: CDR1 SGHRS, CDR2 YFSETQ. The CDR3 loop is CASSQGQGNEQFF. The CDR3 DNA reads TGCGCCAGCAGCCAGGGACAGGGCAATGAGCAGTTCTTC.

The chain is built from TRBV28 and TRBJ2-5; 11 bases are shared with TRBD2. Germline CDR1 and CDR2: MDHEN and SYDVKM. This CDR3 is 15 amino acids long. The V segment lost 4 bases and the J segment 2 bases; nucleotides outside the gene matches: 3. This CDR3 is CASSSGTSGQETQYF. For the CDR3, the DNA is TGTGCCAGCAGTTCCGGGACTAGCGGACAAGAGACCCAGTACTTC.

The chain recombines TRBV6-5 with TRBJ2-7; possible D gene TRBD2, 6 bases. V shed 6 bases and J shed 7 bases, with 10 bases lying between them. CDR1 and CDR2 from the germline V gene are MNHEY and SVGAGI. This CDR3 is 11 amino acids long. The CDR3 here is CASRRAGEQYF. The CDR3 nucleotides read TGTGCCAGCAGAAGAGCGGGTGAGCAGTACTTC.

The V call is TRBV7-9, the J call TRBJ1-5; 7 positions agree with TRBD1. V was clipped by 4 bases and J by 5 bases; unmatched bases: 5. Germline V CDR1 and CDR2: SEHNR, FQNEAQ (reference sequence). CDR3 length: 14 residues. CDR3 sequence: CASSSMTGYQPQHF. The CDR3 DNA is TGTGCCAGCAGCTCAATGACAGGGTATCAGCCCCAGCATTTT.

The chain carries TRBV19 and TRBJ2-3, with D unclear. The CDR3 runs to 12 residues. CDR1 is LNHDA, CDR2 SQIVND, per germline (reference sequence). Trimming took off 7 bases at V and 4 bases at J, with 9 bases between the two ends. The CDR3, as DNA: TGTGCCAGTACCAGTTCAGCAGATACGCAGTATTTT. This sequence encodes CASTSSADTQYF.

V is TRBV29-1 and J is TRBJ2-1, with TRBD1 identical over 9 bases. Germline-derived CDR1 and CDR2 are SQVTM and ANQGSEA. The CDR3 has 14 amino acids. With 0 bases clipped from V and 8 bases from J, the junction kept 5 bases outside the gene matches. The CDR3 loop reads CSVEDPTGGYEQFF. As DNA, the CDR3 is TGCAGCGTTGAAGATCCGACAGGGGGATATGAGCAGTTCTTC.

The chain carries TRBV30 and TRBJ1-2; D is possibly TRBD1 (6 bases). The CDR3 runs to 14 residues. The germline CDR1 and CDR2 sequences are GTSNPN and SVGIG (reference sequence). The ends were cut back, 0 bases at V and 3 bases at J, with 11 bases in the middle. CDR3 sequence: CAWSVSNRDYGYTF. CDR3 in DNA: TGTGCCTGGAGTGTATCAAACAGGGACTATGGCTACACCTTC.

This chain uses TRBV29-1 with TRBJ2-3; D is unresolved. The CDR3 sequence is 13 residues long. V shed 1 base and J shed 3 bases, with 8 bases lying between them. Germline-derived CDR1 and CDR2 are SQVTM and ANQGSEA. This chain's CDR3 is CSVEGGRTDTQYF. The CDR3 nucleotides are TGCAGCGTTGAAGGCGGCCGAACAGATACGCAGTATTTT.

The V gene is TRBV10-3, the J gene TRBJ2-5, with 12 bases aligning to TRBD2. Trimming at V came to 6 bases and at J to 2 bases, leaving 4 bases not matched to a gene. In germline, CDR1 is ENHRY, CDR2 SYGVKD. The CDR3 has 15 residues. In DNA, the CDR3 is TGTGCCATCAGCCGGACTAGCGGGGATCAAGAGACCCAGTACTTC. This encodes CAISRTSGDQETQYF.

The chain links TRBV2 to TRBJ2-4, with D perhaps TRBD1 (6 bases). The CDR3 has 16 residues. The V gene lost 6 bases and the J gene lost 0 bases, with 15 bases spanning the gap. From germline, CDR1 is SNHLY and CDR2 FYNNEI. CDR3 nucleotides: TGTGCCAGCAGGGAACAGGGTTTTCTAGCCAAAAACATTCAGTACTTC. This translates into CASREQGFLAKNIQYF.